The text below deals with one T cell receptor beta chain. Its antigen is still unknown. The record originates from a study of vaccination and CD4 T cells after COVID-19. Study background: Overlapping peptides of the spike proteins of SARS-CoV-2, HCoV-NL63, HCoV-OC43 and HCoV-229E were used for cell stimulation.

Cultured CD4+ T cells had their DNA profiled by the Oncomine TCR Beta short-read assay. TCRdb fed the PCR reads into MiXCR, producing one record per CDR3 protein. The table lists fewer than 15,000 distinct CDR3 sequences, roughly 43% of them singletons, with approximately 8.8% in the top ten. Regarding treatment: roughly 10-day PBMC culture with coronavirus spike peptide pools or control peptides (ViraFEST assay). CDR1 is LNHDA and CDR2 is SQIVND in the germline V gene (reference sequence). V lost 7 bases to trimming and J lost 7 bases, with 25 bases between them. There are 16 residues in the CDR3. This clonotype was sampled from a human donor who had recovered from COVID-19. The sample consisted of CD4+ T cells from blood, cultured in vitro. V usage is TRBV19 and J usage is TRBJ1-2, with D possibly matching TRBD1 (6 bases). In nucleotides, the CDR3 is TGTGCCAGTACCCGAAGGAGTGGAGGGGGAAGAGGTGGCTACACCTTC. Its protein product is CASTRRSGGGRGGYTF.